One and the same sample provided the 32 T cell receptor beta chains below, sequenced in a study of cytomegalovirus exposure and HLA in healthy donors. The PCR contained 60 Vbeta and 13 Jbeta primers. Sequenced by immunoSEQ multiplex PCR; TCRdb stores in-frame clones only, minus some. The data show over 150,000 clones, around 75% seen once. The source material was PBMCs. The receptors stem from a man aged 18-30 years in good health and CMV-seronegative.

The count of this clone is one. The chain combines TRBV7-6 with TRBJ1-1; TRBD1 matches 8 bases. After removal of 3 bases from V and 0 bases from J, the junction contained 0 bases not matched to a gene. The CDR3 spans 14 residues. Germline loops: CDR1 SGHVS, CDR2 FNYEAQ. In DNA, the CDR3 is TGTGCCAGCAGCTTGGGACAGGTGAACACTGAAGCTTTCTTT. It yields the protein CASSLGQVNTEAFF.

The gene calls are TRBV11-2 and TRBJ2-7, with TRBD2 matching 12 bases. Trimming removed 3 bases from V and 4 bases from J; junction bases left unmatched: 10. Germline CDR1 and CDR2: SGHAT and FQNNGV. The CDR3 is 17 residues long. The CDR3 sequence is CASSFSTSGSEEYEQYF. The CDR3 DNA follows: TGTGCCAGCAGCTTCTCGACTAGCGGGAGTGAGGAGTACGAGCAGTACTTC.

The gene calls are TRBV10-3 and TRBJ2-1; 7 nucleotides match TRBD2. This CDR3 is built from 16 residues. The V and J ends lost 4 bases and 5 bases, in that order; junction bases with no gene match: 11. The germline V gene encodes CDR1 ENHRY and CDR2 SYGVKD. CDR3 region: CAISGFGMAGDNEQFF. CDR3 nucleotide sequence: TGTGCCATCAGTGGGTTTGGGATGGCGGGAGACAATGAGCAGTTCTTC.

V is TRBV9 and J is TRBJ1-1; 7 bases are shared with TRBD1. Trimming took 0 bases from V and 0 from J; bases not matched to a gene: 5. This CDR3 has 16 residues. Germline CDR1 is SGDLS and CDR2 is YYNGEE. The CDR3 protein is CASSVGTGEMNTEAFF. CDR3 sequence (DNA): TGTGCCAGCAGCGTAGGAACAGGGGAGATGAACACTGAAGCTTTCTTT.

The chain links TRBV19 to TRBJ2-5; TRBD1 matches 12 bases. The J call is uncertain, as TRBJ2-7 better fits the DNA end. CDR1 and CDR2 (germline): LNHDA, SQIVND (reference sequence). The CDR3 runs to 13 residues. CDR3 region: CASGTGGHYEQYF. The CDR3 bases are TGTGCCAGTGGGACAGGGGGCCACTACGAGCAGTACTTC.

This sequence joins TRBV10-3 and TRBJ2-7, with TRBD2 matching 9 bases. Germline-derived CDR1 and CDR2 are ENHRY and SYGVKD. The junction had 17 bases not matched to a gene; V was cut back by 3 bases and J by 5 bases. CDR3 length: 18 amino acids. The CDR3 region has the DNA TGTGCCATCAGTGATCCCTTGGCTAGCGGGACAGAACCCAACGAGCAGTACTTC. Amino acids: CAISDPLASGTEPNEQYF.

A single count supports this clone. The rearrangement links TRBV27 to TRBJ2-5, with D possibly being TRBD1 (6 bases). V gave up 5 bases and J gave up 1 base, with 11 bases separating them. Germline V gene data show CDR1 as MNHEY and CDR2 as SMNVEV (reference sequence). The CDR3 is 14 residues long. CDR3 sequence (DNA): TGTGCCAGCAGTGCTAACAGGGCCCAAGAGACCCAGTACTTC. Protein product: CASSANRAQETQYF.

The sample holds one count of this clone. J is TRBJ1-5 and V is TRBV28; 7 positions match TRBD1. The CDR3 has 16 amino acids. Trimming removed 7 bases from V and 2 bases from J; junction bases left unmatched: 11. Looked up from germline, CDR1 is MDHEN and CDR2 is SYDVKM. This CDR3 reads CASTIVQGMGNQPQHF. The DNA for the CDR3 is TGTGCCAGCACCATAGTACAGGGGATGGGCAATCAGCCCCAGCATTTT.

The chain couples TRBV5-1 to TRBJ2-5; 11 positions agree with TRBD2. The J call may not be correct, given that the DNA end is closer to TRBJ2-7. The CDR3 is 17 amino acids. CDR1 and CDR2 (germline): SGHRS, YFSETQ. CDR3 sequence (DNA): TGCGCCAGCAGCTATCAACCCGGGACTAGCGGCTCCTACGAGCAGTACTTC. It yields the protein CASSYQPGTSGSYEQYF.

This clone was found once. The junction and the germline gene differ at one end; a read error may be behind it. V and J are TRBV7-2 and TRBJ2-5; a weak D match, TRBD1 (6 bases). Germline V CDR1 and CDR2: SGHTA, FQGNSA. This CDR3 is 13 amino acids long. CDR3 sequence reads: CVSSFRGWETQYF. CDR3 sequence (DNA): TGTGTCAGCAGCTTTAGGGGGTGGGAGACCCAGTACTTC.

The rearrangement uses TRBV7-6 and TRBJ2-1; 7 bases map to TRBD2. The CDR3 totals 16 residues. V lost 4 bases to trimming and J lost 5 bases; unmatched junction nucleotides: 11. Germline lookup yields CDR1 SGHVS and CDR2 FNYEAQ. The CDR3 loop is CASSSPLRLAHNEQFF. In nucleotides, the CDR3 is TGTGCCAGCAGCTCCCCGTTGAGACTAGCTCACAATGAGCAGTTCTTC.

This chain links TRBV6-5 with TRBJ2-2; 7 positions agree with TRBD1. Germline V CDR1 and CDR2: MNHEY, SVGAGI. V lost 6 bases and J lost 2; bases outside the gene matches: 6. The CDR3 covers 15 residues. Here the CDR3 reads CASSPGQVNTGELFF. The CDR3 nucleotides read TGTGCCAGCAGCCCCGGACAGGTTAACACCGGGGAGCTGTTTTTT.

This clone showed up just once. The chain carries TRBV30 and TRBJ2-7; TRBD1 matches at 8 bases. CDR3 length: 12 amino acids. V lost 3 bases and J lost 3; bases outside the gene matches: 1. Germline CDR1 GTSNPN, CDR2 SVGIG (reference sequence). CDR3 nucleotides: TGTGCCTGGAGGGACAGGGACTACGAGCAGTACTTC. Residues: CAWRDRDYEQYF.

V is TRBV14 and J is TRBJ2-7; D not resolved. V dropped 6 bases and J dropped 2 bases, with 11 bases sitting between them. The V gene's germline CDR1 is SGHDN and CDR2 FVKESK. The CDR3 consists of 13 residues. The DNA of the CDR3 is TGTGCCAGCAGTATATCAGTCCCCTACGAGCAGTACTTC. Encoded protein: CASSISVPYEQYF.

This CDR3 is CASSYQQNTGELFF. CDR3 nucleotides: TGTGCCAGCAGTTACCAACAGAACACCGGGGAGCTGTTTTTT. This chain links TRBV6-5 with TRBJ2-2; D gene uncertain. Per the germline V gene, CDR1 is MNHEY and CDR2 is SVGAGI. The CDR3 sequence is 14 residues long. Trimming removed 2 bases at V and 1 base at J, with 5 bases between.

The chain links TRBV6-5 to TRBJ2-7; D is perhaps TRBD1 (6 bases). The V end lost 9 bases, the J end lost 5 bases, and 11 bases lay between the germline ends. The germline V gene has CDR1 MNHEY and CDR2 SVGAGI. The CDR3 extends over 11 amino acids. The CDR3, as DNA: TGTGCCAGTGGACAGCCCCACGAGCAGTACTTC. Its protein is CASGQPHEQYF.

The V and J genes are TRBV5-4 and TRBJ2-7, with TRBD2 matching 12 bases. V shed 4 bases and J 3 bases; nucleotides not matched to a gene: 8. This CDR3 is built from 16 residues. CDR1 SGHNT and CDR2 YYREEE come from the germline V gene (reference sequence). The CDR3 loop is CASSKLAGGPYYEQYF. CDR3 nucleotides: TGTGCCAGCAGCAAACTAGCGGGAGGCCCTTACTACGAGCAGTACTTC.

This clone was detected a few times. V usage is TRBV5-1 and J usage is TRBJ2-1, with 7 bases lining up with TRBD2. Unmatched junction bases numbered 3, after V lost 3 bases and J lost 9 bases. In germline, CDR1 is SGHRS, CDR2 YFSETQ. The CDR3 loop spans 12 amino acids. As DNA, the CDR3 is TGCGCCAGCAGCTGGGGGGGTGGTGAGCAGTTCTTC. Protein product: CASSWGGGEQFF.

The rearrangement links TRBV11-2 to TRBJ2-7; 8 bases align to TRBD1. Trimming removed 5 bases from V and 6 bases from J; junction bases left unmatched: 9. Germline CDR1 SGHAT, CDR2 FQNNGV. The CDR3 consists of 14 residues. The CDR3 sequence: CASSPQGALGEQYF. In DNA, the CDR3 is TGTGCCAGCAGCCCCCAGGGGGCGCTGGGCGAGCAGTACTTC.

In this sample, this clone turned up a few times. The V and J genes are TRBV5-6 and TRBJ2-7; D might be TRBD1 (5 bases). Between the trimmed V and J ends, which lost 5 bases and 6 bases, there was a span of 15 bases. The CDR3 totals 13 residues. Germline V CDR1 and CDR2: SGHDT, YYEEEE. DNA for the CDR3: TGTGCCAGCAGGCCGGACATAATCAGCGAGCAGTACTTC. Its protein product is CASRPDIISEQYF.

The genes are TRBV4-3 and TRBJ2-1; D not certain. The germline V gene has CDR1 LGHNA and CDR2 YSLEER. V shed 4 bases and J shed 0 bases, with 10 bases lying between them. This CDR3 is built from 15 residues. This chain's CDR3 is CASSLLKSSYNEQFF. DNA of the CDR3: TGCGCCAGCAGCCTACTTAAGAGCTCCTACAATGAGCAGTTCTTC.

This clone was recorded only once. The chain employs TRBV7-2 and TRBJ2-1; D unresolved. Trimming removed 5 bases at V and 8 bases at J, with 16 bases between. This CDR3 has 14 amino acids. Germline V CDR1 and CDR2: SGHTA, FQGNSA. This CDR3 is CASSLWAQTDEQFF. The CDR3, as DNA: TGTGCCAGCAGCCTATGGGCCCAGACGGATGAGCAGTTCTTC. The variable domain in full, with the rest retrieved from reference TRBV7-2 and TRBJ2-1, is GAGVSQSPSNKVTEKGKDVELRCDPISGHTALYWYRQSLGQGLEFLIYFQGNSAPDKSGLPSDRFSAERTGGSVSTLTIQRTQQEDSAVYLCASSLWAQTDEQFFGPGTRLTVL.

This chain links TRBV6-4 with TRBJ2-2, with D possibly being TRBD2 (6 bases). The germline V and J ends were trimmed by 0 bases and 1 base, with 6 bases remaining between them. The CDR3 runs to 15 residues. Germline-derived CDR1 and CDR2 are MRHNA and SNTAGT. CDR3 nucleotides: TGTGCCAGCAGTGACTCGGGACTGAACACCGGGGAGCTGTTTTTT. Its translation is CASSDSGLNTGELFF.

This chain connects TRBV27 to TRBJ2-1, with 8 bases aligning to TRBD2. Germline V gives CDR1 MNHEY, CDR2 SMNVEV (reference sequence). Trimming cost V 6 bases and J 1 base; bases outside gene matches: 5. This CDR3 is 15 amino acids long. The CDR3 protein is CASRRLAQSYNEQFF. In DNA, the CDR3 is TGTGCCAGCAGGAGACTAGCGCAATCCTACAATGAGCAGTTCTTC.

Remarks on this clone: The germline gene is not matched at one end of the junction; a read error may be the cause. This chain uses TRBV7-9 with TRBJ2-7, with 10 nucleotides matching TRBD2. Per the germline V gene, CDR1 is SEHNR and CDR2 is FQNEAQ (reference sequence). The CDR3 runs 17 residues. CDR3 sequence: CSSTQGLAAPSRNEQYF. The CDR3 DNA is TGTTCCAGCACCCAAGGACTAGCGGCACCTTCGAGGAACGAGCAGTACTTC.

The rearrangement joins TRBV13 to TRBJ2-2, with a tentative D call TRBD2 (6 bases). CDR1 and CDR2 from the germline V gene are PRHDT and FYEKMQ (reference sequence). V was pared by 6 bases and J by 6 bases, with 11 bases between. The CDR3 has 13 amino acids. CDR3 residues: CASSRRDPGELFF. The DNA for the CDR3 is TGTGCCAGCAGTAGGAGGGACCCCGGGGAGCTGTTTTTT.

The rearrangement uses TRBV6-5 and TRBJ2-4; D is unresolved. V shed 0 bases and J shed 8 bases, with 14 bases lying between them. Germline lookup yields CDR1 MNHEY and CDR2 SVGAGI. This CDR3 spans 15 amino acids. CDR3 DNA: TGTGCCAGCAGTTACTCTAGGCTAGAAAGGCACATTCAGTACTTC. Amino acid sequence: CASSYSRLERHIQYF.

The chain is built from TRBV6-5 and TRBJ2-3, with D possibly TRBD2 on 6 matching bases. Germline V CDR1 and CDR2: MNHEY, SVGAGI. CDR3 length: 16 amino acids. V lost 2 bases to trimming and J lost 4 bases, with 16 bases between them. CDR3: CASSYRPGLGPDTQYF. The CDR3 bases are TGTGCCAGCAGTTACCGTCCGGGACTGGGCCCAGATACGCAGTATTTT.

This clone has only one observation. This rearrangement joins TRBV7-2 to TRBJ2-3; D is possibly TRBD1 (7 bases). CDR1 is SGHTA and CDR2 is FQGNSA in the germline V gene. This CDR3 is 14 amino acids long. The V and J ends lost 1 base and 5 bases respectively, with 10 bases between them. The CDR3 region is CASSLGQGGDTQYF. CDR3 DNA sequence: TGTGCCAGCAGCTTAGGGCAGGGGGGAGATACGCAGTATTTT.

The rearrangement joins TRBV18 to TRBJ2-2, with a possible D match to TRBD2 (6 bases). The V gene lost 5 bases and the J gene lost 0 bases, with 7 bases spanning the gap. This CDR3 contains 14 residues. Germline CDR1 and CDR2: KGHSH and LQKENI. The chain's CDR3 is CASSREANTGELFF. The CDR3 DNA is TGTGCCAGCTCAAGGGAGGCGAACACCGGGGAGCTGTTTTTT.

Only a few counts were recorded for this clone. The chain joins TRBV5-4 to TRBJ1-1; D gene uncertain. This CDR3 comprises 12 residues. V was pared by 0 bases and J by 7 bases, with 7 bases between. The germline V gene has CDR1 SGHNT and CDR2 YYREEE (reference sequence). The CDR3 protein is CASSLALGEAFF. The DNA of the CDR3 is TGTGCCAGCAGCTTGGCTCTCGGTGAAGCTTTCTTT.

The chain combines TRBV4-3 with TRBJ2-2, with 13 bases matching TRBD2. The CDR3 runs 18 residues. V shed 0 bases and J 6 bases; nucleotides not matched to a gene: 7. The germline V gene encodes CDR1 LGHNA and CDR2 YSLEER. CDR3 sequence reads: CASSQDISGLAGAGELFF. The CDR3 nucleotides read TGCGCCAGCAGCCAAGATATTTCCGGACTAGCGGGAGCCGGGGAGCTGTTTTTT.